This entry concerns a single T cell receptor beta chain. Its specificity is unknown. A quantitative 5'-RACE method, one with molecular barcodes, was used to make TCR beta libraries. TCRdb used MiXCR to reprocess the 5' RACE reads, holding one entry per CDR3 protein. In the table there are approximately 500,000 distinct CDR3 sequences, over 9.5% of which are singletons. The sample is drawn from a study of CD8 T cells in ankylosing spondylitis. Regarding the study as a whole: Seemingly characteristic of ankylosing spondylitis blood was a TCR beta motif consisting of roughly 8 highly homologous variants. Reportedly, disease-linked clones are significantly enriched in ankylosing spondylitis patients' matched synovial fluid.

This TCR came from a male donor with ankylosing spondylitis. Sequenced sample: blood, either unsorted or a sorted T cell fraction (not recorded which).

The chain's CDR3 is CASSPRLVAVSYNEQFF. Here the CDR3 DNA reads TGTGCCAGCAGCCCTCGGCTGGTTGCGGTCAGTTACAATGAGCAGTTCTTC. The genes are TRBV3-1 and TRBJ2-1; no clear D. Germline V gives CDR1 LGHDT, CDR2 YNNKEL (reference sequence). This CDR3 is 17 amino acids long. Trimming left V 4 bases short and J 4 bases short, with 20 bases between.